This T cell receptor beta chain appears in the sequencing data of a study of PD-1 blockade in classical Hodgkin lymphoma (dated by TCRdb to 2020 to 2021). Looking at the study overall: Nivolumab dosing was 3 mg/kg intravenously every 2 weeks, continuing until either disease progression or unacceptable toxicity. The study used TCR beta sequencing and CyTOF to define a peripheral blood immune signature of response to PD-1 blockade in classical Hodgkin lymphoma. Broad study findings and their caveats: Lower diversity was seen in patients whose nivolumab began less than 1 year after ASCT, and these patients were left out of later analyses so that immune reconstitution would not confound the results. Only a single clinical trial cohort was studied, and what caused the repertoire differences, possibly disease activity or prior therapy, remained undefined. Baseline diversity similar to that of newly diagnosed patients was observed in trial patients achieving complete response, whereas significantly lower diversity was observed in partial responders and progressors. Baseline TCR diversity was reported to be lower in newly diagnosed patients than in healthy donors and to be lower still in relapsed/refractory patients. A significant rise by C4D1 was seen in CD4+ but not CD8+ TCR diversity (p=0.0027 vs p=0.16), with the rise being most apparent in complete responders (p=0.02).

Including cysteine and phenylalanine, the CDR3 has 16 amino acids. Of all the DNA, just the CDR3 is kept, 48 bases in frame from base 1. Relative to germline, V is 6 bases shorter and J is 2 bases shorter, with 18 bases between their ends. Taken from the germline V gene, the CDR1 and CDR2 loops are SGHNT and YENEEA. Genomic DNA was extracted with the Qiagen DNeasy kit from unsorted PBMCs and from negatively selected CD4+ and CD8+ fractions. Using primers that anneal to V and J segments, immunoSEQ multiplex PCR amplified the TCR beta CDR3 regions. A synthetic immune receptor repertoire was used to minimize amplification bias, and any residual bias was removed computationally once sequencing was done. The paper's processing steps were these. Custom Python scripts were used to quantify repertoire diversity as the Shannon entropy index. Unsorted, CD4+ and CD8+ repertoires were examined separately, except in combined analyses, for which CD4+ and CD8+ sequences were merged in silico. Clonal expansion was defined as a frequency increase of at least 2-fold after treatment compared with C1D1, and clones undetected at baseline were assigned a pseudocount of 0.5. Singleton clones were defined as clones with 0 or 1 copy at C1D1, and non-singleton clones were defined as clones with 2 or more copies. Clones expanded in unsorted samples were labelled as CD4+, CD8+ or unknown by matching protein sequences in sorted samples from the same patient. Diversity changes from C1D1 to C4D1 were tested in paired samples using Wilcoxon tests. TCRdb mirrors the immuneACCESS table, restricted to in-frame sequences. Some clones are absent from its copies; in checked studies, under half trace to an unresolved V gene, and the reason for the others is unknown. V and J calls and clone size come straight from that table; D and trimming were deduced from the DNA. The table for this sample lists just over 25,000 clones; approximately 67% of them were counted only once. About 10% of the sample is taken by the ten largest.

The sample's time point label, decoded: cycle 2 day 1 (C2D1) of nivolumab. Every trial patient had relapsed after autologous stem cell transplantation, and cohorts A, B and C differed in prior brentuximab vedotin exposure. The trial cohort included some 53 patients with relapsed/refractory classical Hodgkin lymphoma, and each patient had a best overall response of complete response, partial response or progressive disease. Trial patients were treated with single-agent nivolumab in the multi-cohort phase II CheckMate 205 trial. An independent review committee assessed best overall response using the 2007 International Working Group response criteria. Trial PBMCs were collected immediately before nivolumab initiation (C1D1) and during therapy at cycle 2 day 1 and cycle 4 day 1. After peripheral blood was drawn into 8 mL Vacutainer Cell Preparation Tubes, PBMCs were isolated by centrifugation and then cryopreserved.

This clone was recorded once. What antigen it recognizes has not been identified. The input lacks base qualities; no much larger clone sits a single base away. The sequences come from peripheral blood mononuclear cells (PBMCs), collected before the second cycle of nivolumab. In this chain, TRBV11-3 is recombined with TRBJ2-3, with the identity of the D gene unclear. The source of this sequence is a human donor with classical Hodgkin lymphoma. The CDR3 is CASSQAAVGYTDTQYF. The nucleotides read TGTGCCAGCAGTCAGGCGGCGGTGGGGTACACAGATACGCAGTATTTT.